This TCR beta chain appears in the sequencing data of a study of T-cell memory formation after mild COVID-19. Germline values: CDR1 DFQATT, CDR2 SNEGSKA (reference sequence). This CDR3 contains 14 residues. V shed 5 bases, J shed 4 bases, and the junction held 6 bases outside the gene matches. TCRdb reprocessed the 5' RACE reads via MiXCR and lists one record per CDR3 protein. The sample lists 140,000 or so distinct CDR3 sequences, less than 20% occurring once. This clonotype was seen only a few times. The V call is TRBV20-1, the J call TRBJ2-1; 9 positions match TRBD1. The sequenced sample was PBMCs or a T cell subset sorted from them (not recorded which). This receptor was obtained from an adult woman who had mild COVID-19 (a few samples of this study predate the infection). Cell type and time point are not known. The CDR3 is CSAARDRVYNEQFF. In nucleotides, the CDR3 is TGCAGTGCTGCGCGGGACAGGGTGTACAATGAGCAGTTCTTC.